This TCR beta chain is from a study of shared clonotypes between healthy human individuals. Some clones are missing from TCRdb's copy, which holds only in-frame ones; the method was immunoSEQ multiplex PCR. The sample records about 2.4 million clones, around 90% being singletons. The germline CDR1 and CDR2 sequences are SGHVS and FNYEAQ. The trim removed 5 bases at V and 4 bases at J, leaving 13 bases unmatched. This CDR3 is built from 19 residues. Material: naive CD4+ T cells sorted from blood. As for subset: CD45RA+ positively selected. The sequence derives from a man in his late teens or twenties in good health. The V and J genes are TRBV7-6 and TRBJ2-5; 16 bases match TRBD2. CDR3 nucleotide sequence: TGTGCCAGCAGCCTTGGGCCGGGACTAGCGGGAGGGCCTCTAGAGACCCAGTACTTC. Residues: CASSLGPGLAGGPLETQYF.